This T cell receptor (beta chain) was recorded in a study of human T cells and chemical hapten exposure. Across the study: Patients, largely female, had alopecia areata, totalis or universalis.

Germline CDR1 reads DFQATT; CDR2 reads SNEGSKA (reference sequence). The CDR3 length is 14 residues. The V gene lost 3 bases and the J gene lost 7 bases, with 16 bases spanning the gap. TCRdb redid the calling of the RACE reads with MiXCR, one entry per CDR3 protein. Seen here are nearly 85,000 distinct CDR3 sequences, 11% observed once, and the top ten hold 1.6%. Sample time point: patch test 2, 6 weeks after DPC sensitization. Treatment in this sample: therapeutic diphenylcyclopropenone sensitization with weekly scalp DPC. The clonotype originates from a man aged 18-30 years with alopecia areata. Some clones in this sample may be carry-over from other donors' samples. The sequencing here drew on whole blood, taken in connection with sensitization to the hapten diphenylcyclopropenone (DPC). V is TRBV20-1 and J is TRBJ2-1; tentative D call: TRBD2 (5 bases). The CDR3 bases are TGCAGTGCTAGCGATAGAGGGAGAGCTAATGAGCAGTTCTTC. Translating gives CSASDRGRANEQFF.